What follows are 22 T cell receptor beta chains derived from one specimen sequenced in a study of identifying expanded T cells in peripheral blood. Produced via immunoSEQ multiplex PCR; TCRdb's table is partial and in-frame only. This table holds 60,000 to 70,000 clones, over 75% found once. The material sequenced was blood. Source of these receptors: a person between 18 and 75 years old in good health.

CDR3 DNA sequence: TGTGCCAGCAGCTTGGGGACTAGCGGGGGGGCCCACCAAGAGACCCAGTACTTC. Amino acids: CASSLGTSGGAHQETQYF. The chain joins TRBV5-4 to TRBJ2-5, with 15 nucleotides matching TRBD2. Trimming removed 0 bases from V and 0 bases from J; junction bases left unmatched: 3. The germline V gene has CDR1 SGHNT and CDR2 YYREEE (reference sequence). The CDR3 is 18 amino acids.

The rearrangement joins TRBV7-9 to TRBJ2-5; 8 bases agree with TRBD2. This CDR3 has 16 residues. CDR1 and CDR2 from the germline V gene are SEHNR and FQNEAQ (reference sequence). Trimming at V came to 1 base and at J to 1 base, leaving 5 bases not matched to a gene. The CDR3 loop reads CASSLVPGGPQETQYF. The CDR3 DNA follows: TGTGCCAGCAGCTTAGTTCCGGGAGGGCCCCAAGAGACCCAGTACTTC.

The chain uses TRBV6-4 and TRBJ2-1; 7 bases are a match to TRBD1. After removal of 0 bases from V and 0 bases from J, the junction contained 2 bases not matched to a gene. The CDR3 loop spans 16 amino acids. Looked up from germline, CDR1 is MRHNA and CDR2 is SNTAGT. CDR3 protein: CASSDSTGASYNEQFF. For the CDR3, the DNA is TGTGCCAGCAGTGACTCAACAGGGGCCTCCTACAATGAGCAGTTCTTC.

The chain has TRBV10-3 and TRBJ2-1; D may match TRBD1 or TRBD2 (5 bases each). Trimming took 4 bases from V and 8 from J, leaving 21 bases between them. The germline gives CDR1 ENHRY, CDR2 SYGVKD. The CDR3 contains 16 residues. Written as DNA, the CDR3 is TGTGCCATCAGTGGGGCTACCGGGACGCAAGGCGATGAGCAGTTCTTC. Translated: CAISGATGTQGDEQFF.

The rearrangement uses TRBV7-3 and TRBJ1-2, with 8 bases fitting TRBD1. Germline V gives CDR1 SGHTA, CDR2 FQGTGA. V lost 5 bases to trimming and J lost 4 bases; unmatched junction nucleotides: 3. This CDR3 spans 13 amino acids. The CDR3, as DNA: TGTGCCAGCAGCGCAGGGGGCCGCTATGGCTACACCTTC. Amino acids: CASSAGGRYGYTF. Full variable domain (rest looked up from reference TRBV7-3 and TRBJ1-2): GAGVSQTPSNKVTEKGKYVELRCDPISGHTALYWYRQSLGQGPEFLIYFQGTGAADDSGLPNDRFFAVRPEGSVSTLKIQRTERGDSAVYLCASSAGGRYGYTFGSGTRLTVV.

The genes are TRBV28 and TRBJ2-7, with 16 bases matching TRBD2. Germline CDR1 and CDR2: MDHEN and SYDVKM. Trimming removed 8 bases from V and 2 bases from J; junction bases left unmatched: 6. The length of the CDR3 is 16 residues. The chain's CDR3 is CASWDGTSGGAYEQYF. CDR3 in DNA: TGTGCCAGCTGGGACGGGACTAGCGGGGGGGCCTACGAGCAGTACTTC.

The chain carries TRBV6-4 and TRBJ2-3; the match to TRBD2 covers 13 bases. J lost 3 bases, V lost 5 bases, and 2 bases had no gene match. The CDR3 has 15 residues. The germline V gene encodes CDR1 MRHNA and CDR2 SNTAGT. The CDR3 loop is CASSWTSGSTDTQYF. In DNA form, the CDR3 reads TGTGCCAGCAGTTGGACTAGCGGGAGTACAGATACGCAGTATTTT.

This clone was found once. The chain has TRBV1 and TRBJ2-7; the tabulated D call, TRBD2, remains unverified against the DNA. TRBV1 is recorded as a pseudogene. The CDR3 consists of 19 residues. CDR3 sequence: CTSSHPERLRRTGPHEQYF. CDR3 in DNA: TGCACCAGCAGCCATCCGGAACGACTTAGGCGGACTGGACCTCACGAGCAGTACTTC.

This clone was recorded only once. In DNA form, the CDR3 reads TGTGCCAGCACCCCACAGGGGGCAGACACTGAAGCTTTCTTT. This codes for CASTPQGADTEAFF. The chain recombines TRBV28 with TRBJ1-1, with 9 nucleotides matching TRBD1. The V gene end was trimmed by 7 bases and the J gene end by 3 bases; junction bases not matched to a gene: 6. This CDR3 has 14 residues. CDR1 is MDHEN and CDR2 is SYDVKM in the germline V gene.

This chain links TRBV6-5 with TRBJ1-2; D is undetermined. The V end lost 3 bases, the J end lost 2 bases, and 13 bases lay between the germline ends. The CDR3 runs to 15 residues. Germline loops: CDR1 MNHEY, CDR2 SVGAGI. Here the CDR3 reads CASSYIPKQNYGYTF. CDR3 DNA: TGTGCCAGCAGTTATATCCCCAAGCAGAACTATGGCTACACCTTC.

The V gene is TRBV6-1, the J gene TRBJ2-4; 7 bases agree with TRBD2. Germline CDR1 MNHNS, CDR2 SASEGT. The V gene end was trimmed by 2 bases and the J gene end by 0 bases; junction bases not matched to a gene: 10. This CDR3 has 18 residues. The CDR3 sequence is CASSEWLAGGLAKNIQYF. Here the CDR3 DNA reads TGTGCCAGCAGTGAATGGTTAGCGGGCGGACTAGCCAAAAACATTCAGTACTTC.

The rearrangement uses TRBV7-3 and TRBJ2-1; D tentatively reads TRBD1 or TRBD2 (6 bases each). CDR1 and CDR2 (germline): SGHTA, FQGTGA. This CDR3 has 15 amino acids. Deletions cut 2 bases from V and 0 bases from J, with 8 bases between. CDR3 sequence reads: CASSLAGHSYNEQFF. The CDR3 bases are TGTGCCAGCAGCTTAGCGGGACACTCCTACAATGAGCAGTTCTTC.

The chain is built from TRBV30 and TRBJ2-1; D not certain. The V gene lost 5 bases and the J gene lost 8 bases, with 22 bases spanning the gap. The CDR3 runs to 15 residues. Germline lookup yields CDR1 GTSNPN and CDR2 SVGIG (reference sequence). The CDR3 DNA is TGTGCCTGGGCCTGGGTGGATTCAAAGGGCGATGAGCAGTTCTTC. Translated, it gives CAWAWVDSKGDEQFF.

The chain combines TRBV5-1 with TRBJ1-4; the D gene is possibly TRBD1 (5 bases). Per the germline V gene, CDR1 is SGHRS and CDR2 is YFSETQ. The CDR3 runs to 14 residues. Trimming removed 7 bases from V and 7 bases from J, with 17 bases in between. CDR3 region: CASRGSQTFEKLFF. CDR3 bases: TGCGCCAGCCGGGGGAGCCAGACTTTTGAAAAACTGTTTTTT.

This clone was picked up one time. The chain joins TRBV7-6 to TRBJ2-3; D is unresolved. Germline assignment: CDR1 SGHVS and CDR2 FNYEAQ. The CDR3 spans 15 residues. The V end lost 5 bases, the J end lost 1 base, and 13 bases lay between the germline ends. The CDR3 coding sequence is TGTGCCAGCAGCAGAGAGCCGGGCGGCACAGATACGCAGTATTTT. Protein: CASSREPGGTDTQYF.

The chain carries TRBV4-1 and TRBJ1-1, with D possibly being TRBD1 (5 bases). The CDR3 runs to 18 residues. Germline CDR1 and CDR2: MGHRA and YSYEKL. V was cut by 0 bases and J by 0 bases, with 17 bases left in between. In nucleotides, the CDR3 is TGCGCCAGCAGCCAAGAGGTCCCGGCAGGGCCGATGAACACTGAAGCTTTCTTT. This gives the protein CASSQEVPAGPMNTEAFF.

This clone was seen once. The V gene is TRBV30, the J gene TRBJ1-4, with unresolved D. The CDR3 contains 13 residues. CDR1 and CDR2 (germline): GTSNPN, SVGIG (reference sequence). The V end was cut by 1 base, the J end by 4 bases, with 7 bases between. The CDR3 nucleotides read TGTGCCTGGAGTGCTAACGGTAATGAAAAACTGTTTTTT. Translating gives CAWSANGNEKLFF.

This chain links TRBV5-6 with TRBJ1-1; 7 bases map to TRBD1. V was clipped by 4 bases and J by 5 bases; unmatched bases: 8. Looked up from germline, CDR1 is SGHDT and CDR2 is YYEEEE. There are 14 residues in the CDR3. The DNA for the CDR3 is TGTGCCAGCAGCGTGACGCCAGGGGGAACTGAAGCTTTCTTT. This sequence encodes CASSVTPGGTEAFF.

The sample holds a few counts of this clone. The chain is built from TRBV6-4 and TRBJ1-5; unclear D gene. The CDR3 extends over 13 amino acids. The germline V gene encodes CDR1 MRHNA and CDR2 SNTAGT. Trimming took off 4 bases at V and 8 bases at J, with 12 bases between the two ends. CDR3: CASSGGGQEPQHF. DNA of the CDR3: TGTGCCAGCAGTGGGGGTGGGCAGGAGCCCCAGCATTTT.

This sequence joins TRBV6-5 and TRBJ1-2; TRBD1 might be the D (6 bases). Trimming left V 6 bases short and J 7 bases short, with 12 bases between. This CDR3 region has 12 residues. CDR1 MNHEY and CDR2 SVGAGI come from the germline V gene. The CDR3 reads CASRTGNRGYTF. In DNA form, the CDR3 reads TGTGCCAGCAGAACAGGGAATCGTGGCTACACCTTC.

The J gene is TRBJ2-5, the V gene TRBV4-1; 10 positions match TRBD2. CDR1 MGHRA and CDR2 YSYEKL come from the germline V gene. The CDR3 length is 14 residues. Trimming took 2 bases from V and 4 from J; bases not matched to a gene: 1. The CDR3 DNA is TGCGCCAGCAGCCAACTAGCGGGAGTAGAGACCCAGTACTTC. It translates to CASSQLAGVETQYF.

The chain joins TRBV9 to TRBJ2-3; D gene uncertain. The CDR3 length is 14 residues. Deletions cut 0 bases from V and 2 bases from J, with 7 bases between. Germline assignment: CDR1 SGDLS and CDR2 YYNGEE. DNA for the CDR3: TGTGCCAGCAGCGTAGGCCTAAACACAGATACGCAGTATTTT. The encoded protein is CASSVGLNTDTQYF.